These T cell receptor beta chains were read from a single sample in a study of untreated major depressive disorder. The protocol was immunoSEQ multiplex PCR, while the TCRdb copy is restricted to in-frame clones and leaves out a portion. The table lists 20,000 to 25,000 clones, under 90% of them singletons. Sequencing was carried out using CD4+ T cells from PBMCs. The receptors here all came from a woman between 40 and 50 years old in good health. CDR3s include the opening cysteine and the closing phenylalanine or tryptophan. A D gene is named only where the DNA matches it firmly. Some rows mark clone size as missing; the rest say once, few, many or name a class of expanded clone.

cdr3_aa | cdr3_nt | d_call | j_call | v_call | clone_size
CSAINMGPQFF | TGCAGTGCTATTAATATGGGACCGCAGTTCTTC | . | TRBJ2-1 | TRBV20-1 | .
CASSLFGGDTEAFF | TGTGCCAGCAGCTTATTCGGGGGCGACACTGAAGCTTTCTTT | . | TRBJ1-1 | TRBV7-2 | .
CASSPQGGLNTDTQYF | TGTGCCAGCAGCCCCCAGGGGGGACTAAACACAGATACGCAGTATTTT | . | TRBJ2-3 | TRBV7-2 | .
CASRFGQGAYTF | TGTGCCAGCAGATTCGGACAGGGGGCTTACACCTTC | TRBD1 | TRBJ1-2 | TRBV6-5 | .
CASYSGRVNTEAFF | TGTGCCAGCTATAGCGGCAGGGTGAACACTGAAGCTTTCTTT | . | TRBJ1-1 | TRBV2 | .
CASTGRQGSYEQYF | TGTGCCAGCACCGGCCGACAGGGGTCCTACGAGCAGTACTTC | TRBD1 | TRBJ2-7 | TRBV6-1 | .
CASSYWGSDEQFF | TGTGCCAGCAGTTATTGGGGGTCCGATGAGCAGTTCTTC | . | TRBJ2-1 | TRBV6-6 | .
CASSRLSTKNQPQHF | TGTGCCAGCAGCCGCTTATCGACTAAGAATCAGCCCCAGCATTTT | . | TRBJ1-5 | TRBV7-8 | .
CASSSTGSTDTQYF | TGCGCCAGCAGCTCGACAGGATCTACAGATACGCAGTATTTT | . | TRBJ2-3 | TRBV5-1 | .
CASSQGPQEEQFF | TGCGCCAGCAGCCAAGGACCCCAAGAGGAGCAGTTCTTC | . | TRBJ2-1 | TRBV4-1 | .
CASNSHGQGGYTF | TGTGCCAGCAACTCCCACGGACAGGGGGGCTACACCTTC | TRBD1 | TRBJ1-2 | TRBV28 | .
CASSLTQNGYTF | TGTGCCAGCAGCTTGACCCAGAATGGCTACACCTTC | . | TRBJ1-2 | TRBV5-6 | .
CASSQGLRVPEAFF | TGTGCCAGCAGCCAGGGCTTACGTGTTCCTGAAGCTTTCTTT | . | TRBJ1-1 | TRBV6-6 | .
CASTAAMNTEAFF | TGTGCCAGCACAGCGGCTATGAACACTGAAGCTTTCTTT | . | TRBJ1-1 | TRBV27 | once
CASIEQGSGELFF | TGTGCCAGCATCGAACAGGGATCCGGGGAGCTGTTTTTT | . | TRBJ2-2 | TRBV2 | .
CASSTNQGTPHTEAFF | TGTGCCAGTAGTACAAATCAAGGGACACCTCACACTGAAGCTTTCTTT | . | TRBJ1-1 | TRBV19 | once
CASSPPGGYNSPLHF | TGTGCCAGCAGCCCACCCGGGGGCTATAATTCACCCCTCCACTTT | . | TRBJ1-6 | TRBV6-1 | .
CASSHGGSQAFF | TGTGCCAGCAGTCATGGAGGGAGCCAAGCTTTCTTT | . | TRBJ1-1 | TRBV6-5 | .
CASSSGQGSYGYTF | TGTGCCAGCAGTTCGGGACAGGGATCCTATGGCTACACCTTC | TRBD1 | TRBJ1-2 | TRBV28 | .
CASRPEGGGAKNIQYF | TGTGCCAGCAGACCCGAGGGGGGTGGAGCCAAAAACATTCAGTACTTC | . | TRBJ2-4 | TRBV6-6 | .
CASSQSPGDQPQHF | TGTGCCAGCAGCCAATCCCCAGGGGATCAGCCCCAGCATTTT | . | TRBJ1-5 | TRBV4-2 | .
CASSDTPKKGYTEAFF | TGCGCCAGCAGTGACACCCCGAAGAAAGGGTACACTGAAGCTTTCTTT | . | TRBJ1-1 | TRBV10-2 | .
CASSQGGRLADTGELFF | TGCGCCAGCAGCCAAGGGGGAAGACTAGCGGACACCGGGGAGCTGTTTTTT | TRBD2 | TRBJ2-2 | TRBV4-1 | once
CASSLRVGGYTF | TGTGCCAGCAGTCTCAGGGTGGGTGGCTACACCTTC | . | TRBJ1-2 | TRBV28 | few
CAWSVGDRVDQPQHF | TGTGCCTGGAGCGTCGGGGACAGGGTGGATCAGCCCCAGCATTTT | TRBD1 | TRBJ1-5 | TRBV30 | .
CAIRGAGDPYEQYF | TGTGCCATCAGGGGGGCAGGGGACCCCTACGAGCAGTACTTC | . | TRBJ2-7 | TRBV10-3 | .
CAWSRGVSGYEQYF | TGTGCCTGGAGTAGGGGGGTCTCGGGCTACGAGCAGTACTTC | . | TRBJ2-7 | TRBV30 | .
CAWRDTGRETQYF | TGTGCCTGGAGGGACACCGGGAGAGAGACCCAGTACTTC | . | TRBJ2-5 | TRBV30 | .
CASSTRDGRVLNTEAFF | TGTGCCAGCAGCACAAGGGACGGAAGGGTTTTGAACACTGAAGCTTTCTTT | . | TRBJ1-1 | TRBV7-8 | .
CASSLPGSGTDTQYF | TGTGCCAGCAGTTTACCGGGTAGCGGGACAGATACGCAGTATTTT | TRBD2 | TRBJ2-3 | TRBV28 | .
CASSFTGTTSMELFF | TGTGCCAGCAGCTTTACCGGGACTACGTCAATGGAGCTGTTTTTT | TRBD2 | TRBJ2-2 | TRBV7-9 | .
CASSVSDRGQFF | TGCGCCAGCAGCGTGTCGGACAGGGGGCAGTTCTTC | TRBD1 | TRBJ2-1 | TRBV5-1 | .
CASSSEGVNEKLFF | TGTGCCAGCAGCTCGGAGGGGGTAAATGAAAAACTGTTTTTT | . | TRBJ1-4 | TRBV7-9 | .
CASSERQGNHEKLFF | TGTGCCAGCAGTGAAAGACAGGGTAATCATGAAAAACTGTTTTTT | TRBD1 | TRBJ1-4 | TRBV6-1 | .
CASSETSVTRFF | TGCGCCAGCAGTGAGACTAGCGTCACGCGATTCTTC | TRBD2 | TRBJ2-1 | TRBV10-1 | .
CASTFSGVPYEQYF | TGTGCCAGCACCTTTTCCGGGGTCCCCTACGAGCAGTACTTC | . | TRBJ2-7 | TRBV25-1 | .
CASSLPRDRGSHTQYF | TGTGCCAGCAGCTTACCCCGGGACAGGGGAAGCCATACGCAGTATTTT | TRBD1 | TRBJ2-3 | TRBV7-2 | .
CASISTGAGQPQHF | TGTGCCAGTATCTCCACAGGGGCAGGTCAGCCCCAGCATTTT | TRBD1 | TRBJ1-5 | TRBV19 | once
CASSLRQSYGYTF | TGTGCCAGCAGTTTAAGGCAGAGTTATGGCTACACCTTC | . | TRBJ1-2 | TRBV28 | .
CASSLTGGTDTQYF | TGTGCCAGCAGTTTAACAGGGGGCACAGATACGCAGTATTTT | TRBD1 | TRBJ2-3 | TRBV28 | .
CASKLTGNTGELFF | TGTGCCAGTAAACTGACAGGGAACACCGGGGAGCTGTTTTTT | . | TRBJ2-2 | TRBV19 | once
CASSSTSGRAFRREQYF | TGTGCCAGCAGCTCGACTAGCGGGAGGGCCTTTCGTCGCGAGCAGTACTTC | TRBD2 | TRBJ2-7 | TRBV11-2 | .